These 27 T cell receptor beta chains were all obtained from the same sample, sequenced in a study of shared clonotypes between healthy human individuals (TCRdb year 2020). The library was obtained by the immunoSEQ multiplex PCR assay. What TCRdb holds here is the immuneACCESS table cut down to in-frame rearrangements. Part of the clones is not present; checked against another copy, under half of the missing clones reflect an unresolved V gene, and the others are unexplained. Recorded for this sample are about 2.4 million clones; over 85% of them occurred a single time. The ten biggest clones cover around 0.4% of the sample. Sample: naive CD4+ T cells from PBMCs. What the cell subset or site label conveys for this sample: CD45RA+ positively selected. Every receptor here comes from a young man in good health. Some clones in this sample may be carry-over from other donors' samples.

This chain links TRBV2 with TRBJ2-2; weak D call: TRBD2 (6 bases). This CDR3 comprises 14 residues. Germline CDR1 reads SNHLY; CDR2 reads FYNNEI. Deletions cut 6 bases from V and 2 bases from J, with 10 bases between. Here the CDR3 DNA reads TGTGCCAGCAGCGAGACTAGAAACACCGGGGAGCTGTTTTTT. Residues: CASSETRNTGELFF.

The chain is built from TRBV6-1 and TRBJ1-2; D may be TRBD1 (5 bases). This CDR3 has 13 amino acids. V lost 2 bases, J lost 14 bases, and 18 bases lay in between. Germline-derived CDR1 and CDR2 are MNHNS and SASEGT. The DNA for the CDR3 is TGTGCCAGCAGTGAACCTTTCAGGGCCCTATCGACCTTC. Amino acid sequence: CASSEPFRALSTF.

This clone came up once. The chain employs TRBV19 and TRBJ1-5; no definite D call. The CDR3 totals 14 residues. Germline V gene lookup returns CDR1 LNHDA and CDR2 SQIVND (reference sequence). Trimming left V 5 bases short and J 5 bases short, with 13 bases between. CDR3 in DNA: TGTGCCAGTAGTCCCCGGTTTGTCGATCAGCCCCAGCATTTT. Its translation is CASSPRFVDQPQHF.

Comment on this clone: The same CDR3 is also encoded by other DNA sequences in this sample. The rearrangement joins TRBV29-1 to TRBJ2-7; D perhaps matches TRBD2 (5 bases). With 4 bases removed from V and 1 base from J, the gap between germline ends came to 8 bases. Looked up from germline, CDR1 is SQVTM and CDR2 is ANQGSEA. The CDR3 spans 12 residues. CDR3 coding DNA: TGCAGCGTTGCTGGACTTTCCTACGAGCAGTACTTC. This translates into CSVAGLSYEQYF.

In its sample, this clone was seen a few times. The chain recombines TRBV4-1 with TRBJ2-1; 11 nucleotides line up with TRBD2. Trimming took 4 bases from V and 8 from J; bases not matched to a gene: 13. The CDR3 is made up of 17 amino acids. CDR1 MGHRA and CDR2 YSYEKL come from the germline V gene. CDR3 sequence: CASSLTGTSGSGYEQFF. As DNA, the CDR3 is TGCGCCAGCAGCCTTACGGGCACTAGCGGGAGTGGTTATGAGCAGTTCTTC.

The V and J genes are TRBV28 and TRBJ1-4; D ambiguous. The CDR3 extends over 16 amino acids. Germline lookup yields CDR1 MDHEN and CDR2 SYDVKM. V was shortened by 2 bases and J by 4 bases, with 14 bases between the two germline ends. This chain's CDR3 is CASSLSSGWRNEKLFF. CDR3 in DNA: TGTGCCAGCAGTTTAAGTTCGGGGTGGCGTAATGAAAAACTGTTTTTT.

The rearrangement uses TRBV2 and TRBJ1-2, with 8 bases aligning to TRBD1. The CDR3 covers 12 residues. Germline V gene data show CDR1 as SNHLY and CDR2 as FYNNEI. CDR3 residues: CATRDRNYGYTF. The CDR3 nucleotides are TGTGCTACTCGGGACAGGAACTATGGCTACACCTTC.

V and J are TRBV5-1 and TRBJ1-4; D is unclear. The CDR3 runs 12 residues. V was trimmed by 5 bases and J by 5 bases, leaving 7 bases between them. Germline V gene lookup returns CDR1 SGHRS and CDR2 YFSETQ. Here the CDR3 reads CASREGNEKLFF. DNA of the CDR3: TGCGCCAGCAGAGAAGGAAATGAAAAACTGTTTTTT.

This clone was recorded only once. The J gene is TRBJ1-2, the V gene TRBV9; 8 bases fit TRBD1. The CDR3 consists of 14 residues. Germline assignment: CDR1 SGDLS and CDR2 YYNGEE. Germline trimming cut 4 bases from V and 8 bases from J; bases unmatched to any gene: 10. The CDR3 nucleotides are TGTGCCAGCAGCCCCAGCACAGGGGGGTGGGGCTACACCTTC. Protein product: CASSPSTGGWGYTF.

This clone has a single count. The chain combines TRBV4-3 with TRBJ2-6; D unclear. The CDR3 totals 17 residues. In germline, CDR1 is LGHNA, CDR2 YSLEER. Trimming removed 3 bases at V and 4 bases at J, with 16 bases between. CDR3 loop: CASSHYRDPAGANVLTF. The CDR3 nucleotides are TGCGCCAGCAGCCACTACCGAGATCCCGCCGGGGCCAACGTCCTGACTTTC.

This clone was picked up a small number of times. Other DNA sequences within the sample encode an identical CDR3. The gene calls are TRBV9 and TRBJ1-4; 9 bases line up with TRBD1. Losses at the gene ends were 3 bases for V and 7 bases for J; bases not matched to a gene: 4. The CDR3 spans 14 residues. Germline V CDR1 and CDR2: SGDLS, YYNGEE. CDR3 amino acids: CASSAGTGPEKLFF. The DNA of the CDR3 is TGTGCCAGCAGCGCAGGGACAGGGCCTGAAAAACTGTTTTTT. Full variable domain (outside the CDR3, taken from reference TRBV9 and TRBJ1-4): DSGVTQTPKHLITATGQRVTLRCSPRSGDLSVYWYQQSLDQGLQFLIQYYNGEERAKGNILERFSAQQFPDLHSELNLSSLELGDSALYFCASSAGTGPEKLFFGSGTQLSVL.

V and J are TRBV27 and TRBJ1-2; D is unclear. Germline assignment: CDR1 MNHEY and CDR2 SMNVEV (reference sequence). Trimming took 5 bases from V and 6 from J, leaving 13 bases between them. The CDR3 has 13 residues. The DNA of the CDR3 is TGTGCCAGCAGTCCCTTTTTTGATCATGGCTACACCTTC. Protein: CASSPFFDHGYTF.

The rearrangement links TRBV15 to TRBJ1-5; D not resolved. CDR3 size: 13 residues. Trimming took off 5 bases at V and 11 bases at J, with 16 bases between the two ends. From germline, CDR1 is LNHNV and CDR2 YYDKDF (reference sequence). CDR3 sequence reads: CATSGPTVSAQHF. CDR3 DNA: TGTGCCACCAGCGGCCCTACGGTATCGGCCCAGCATTTT.

This sequence joins TRBV19 and TRBJ1-2; D not certain. V shed 9 bases and J shed 4 bases, with 18 bases lying between them. Germline loops: CDR1 LNHDA, CDR2 SQIVND (reference sequence). There are 14 residues in the CDR3. The CDR3 here is CARGGGWVGYGYTF. As DNA, the CDR3 is TGTGCCAGGGGAGGAGGGTGGGTTGGCTATGGCTACACCTTC.

This chain links TRBV5-8 with TRBJ2-1; D tentatively fits TRBD1 or TRBD2 (6 bases each). This CDR3 comprises 16 residues. Germline V gene lookup returns CDR1 SGHTS and CDR2 YDEGEE. V shed 4 bases and J shed 7 bases, with 21 bases lying between them. The CDR3 spells CASSPVGGPSWNEQFF. DNA for the CDR3: TGTGCCAGCAGCCCGGTTGGGGGGCCCTCATGGAATGAGCAGTTCTTC.

In its sample, this clone was seen once. The V call is TRBV20-1, the J call TRBJ2-6; no clear D gene. V lost 6 bases to trimming and J lost 6 bases, with 6 bases between them. Germline loops: CDR1 DFQATT, CDR2 SNEGSKA (reference sequence). This CDR3 has 11 amino acids. The CDR3 loop reads CSAPKANVLTF. CDR3 coding DNA: TGCAGTGCCCCGAAGGCCAACGTCCTGACTTTC.

With respect to this clone: The sample holds other DNA sequences that translate to the same CDR3. The chain couples TRBV28 to TRBJ1-2; no reliable D call. Per the germline V gene, CDR1 is MDHEN and CDR2 is SYDVKM. CDR3 length: 13 amino acids. V was trimmed by 6 bases and J by 2 bases, leaving 10 bases between them. Here the CDR3 DNA reads TGTGCCAGCAGCCTAACCACAAACTATGGCTACACCTTC. As protein: CASSLTTNYGYTF.

The chain joins TRBV9 to TRBJ2-1; D possibly corresponds to TRBD1 (5 bases). V lost 0 bases to trimming and J lost 2 bases, with 12 bases between them. Germline CDR1 is SGDLS and CDR2 is YYNGEE. The CDR3 runs to 16 residues. The CDR3 DNA reads as TGTGCCAGCAGCGTAGGTTCTAGGGGTCCCTACAATGAGCAGTTCTTC. Translated: CASSVGSRGPYNEQFF.

This chain links TRBV6-5 with TRBJ1-2; D is ambiguous. The germline CDR1 and CDR2 sequences are MNHEY and SVGAGI. This CDR3 is built from 13 residues. Trimming stripped 7 bases from V and 3 bases from J, with 12 bases between. The CDR3 DNA reads TGTGCCAGCACCGAGGGATGGGACTATGGCTACACCTTC. It translates to CASTEGWDYGYTF.

J is TRBJ1-1 and V is TRBV11-2; D might be TRBD1 (5 bases). Per germline, CDR1 SGHAT and CDR2 FQNNGV. V lost 3 bases to trimming and J lost 1 base, with 12 bases between them. The CDR3 is 15 amino acids. The CDR3 DNA sequence: TGTGCCAGCAGCTTGGGGGGGGTACGGAACACTGAAGCTTTCTTT. Its protein is CASSLGGVRNTEAFF.

The rearrangement uses TRBV5-5 and TRBJ1-1, with 8 bases aligning to TRBD1. The germline V gene has CDR1 SGHKS and CDR2 YYEKEE (reference sequence). CDR3 length: 15 residues. The V and J ends lost 1 base and 1 base, in that order; junction bases with no gene match: 3. This chain's CDR3 is CASSLRTGWNTEAFF. In nucleotides, the CDR3 is TGTGCCAGCAGCTTGAGGACAGGGTGGAACACTGAAGCTTTCTTT.

The chain uses TRBV18 and TRBJ2-6; D ambiguous. The CDR3 has 15 amino acids. V lost 5 bases and J 0 bases, leaving 8 bases between the germline ends. Germline lookup yields CDR1 KGHSH and CDR2 LQKENI. CDR3 loop: CASSVYGSGANVLTF. DNA for the CDR3: TGTGCCAGCTCAGTCTATGGCTCTGGGGCCAACGTCCTGACTTTC.

This chain connects TRBV28 to TRBJ1-1; tentatively, D is TRBD1 (6 bases). The CDR3 runs 13 residues. Trimming stripped 8 bases from V and 6 bases from J, with 16 bases between. CDR1 and CDR2 (germline): MDHEN, SYDVKM. CDR3 region: CASGYTGSAEAFF. CDR3 DNA: TGTGCCAGCGGTTATACAGGGTCCGCTGAAGCTTTCTTT.

The genes are TRBV14 and TRBJ2-3, with TRBD2 identical over 12 bases. Per germline, CDR1 SGHDN and CDR2 FVKESK. After removal of 5 bases from V and 3 bases from J, the junction contained 9 bases not matched to a gene. The CDR3 is 17 amino acids. This CDR3 reads CASSRRTSGTRTDTQYF. The CDR3 nucleotides read TGTGCCAGCAGCAGAAGGACTAGCGGGACTCGAACAGATACGCAGTATTTT.

The J gene is TRBJ1-3, the V gene TRBV14; 7 bases map to TRBD1. The CDR3 is made up of 13 amino acids. Per germline, CDR1 SGHDN and CDR2 FVKESK. V lost 8 bases and J lost 0; bases outside the gene matches: 1. CDR3 amino acids: CASRDSSGNTIYF. Written as DNA, the CDR3 is TGTGCCAGCCGGGACAGCTCTGGAAACACCATATATTTT.

This chain links TRBV28 with TRBJ1-5; the D gene is possibly TRBD1 (6 bases). Trimming shortened V by 6 bases and J by 0 bases, and 15 bases separated the two germline ends. The CDR3 is 16 amino acids. Looked up from germline, CDR1 is MDHEN and CDR2 is SYDVKM. The CDR3 bases are TGTGCCAGCAGGTCAGGGGAAGGATATAGCAATCAGCCCCAGCATTTT. Protein sequence: CASRSGEGYSNQPQHF.

The V gene is TRBV28, the J gene TRBJ2-2; D uncertain. The CDR3 contains 16 residues. Trimming stripped 5 bases from V and 2 bases from J, with 15 bases between. Looked up from germline, CDR1 is MDHEN and CDR2 is SYDVKM. CDR3 protein: CASSVLSGANTGELFF. As DNA, the CDR3 is TGTGCCAGCAGTGTATTATCAGGTGCCAACACCGGGGAGCTGTTTTTT.